Presented here are 23 T cell receptor beta chains from one specimen sequenced in a study of shared clonotypes between healthy human individuals. Assay used: immunoSEQ multiplex PCR; TCRdb lists only in-frame clones, some missing. Found here are about 1 million clones, roughly 80% of them singletons; the top ten hold roughly 1.4%. The specimen was memory CD4+ T cells sorted from blood. Sample subset: CD45RA-negative fraction. The receptors were gathered from a man aged 18 to 29 in good health.

J is TRBJ2-1 and V is TRBV11-2; no definite D call. Per germline, CDR1 SGHAT and CDR2 FQNNGV. V gave up 6 bases and J gave up 2 bases, with 17 bases separating them. The CDR3 length is 16 residues. The DNA of the CDR3 is TGTGCCAGCAGTTCTATAAAGGGCGGAGCCTACAATGAGCAGTTCTTC. Translated, it gives CASSSIKGGAYNEQFF.

This chain joins TRBV14 and TRBJ2-3; 8 bases fit TRBD2. J gave up 4 bases and V 4 bases, and 16 bases lay outside the gene matches. Germline V gene lookup returns CDR1 SGHDN and CDR2 FVKESK. CDR3 length: 18 residues. As DNA, the CDR3 is TGTGCCAGCAGCCCCCTCCCCGGGGGGGGGACGGAGCCAGATACGCAGTATTTT. Translated, it gives CASSPLPGGGTEPDTQYF.

The rearrangement joins TRBV5-1 to TRBJ2-7; no clear D gene. The V and J ends lost 4 bases and 1 base respectively, with 12 bases between them. This CDR3 contains 14 residues. From germline, CDR1 is SGHRS and CDR2 YFSETQ. The DNA for the CDR3 is TGCGCCAGCAGCCAAATCCACGGTTCCTACGAGCAGTACTTC. Amino acid sequence: CASSQIHGSYEQYF.

This clone was observed once. The V gene is TRBV7-2, the J gene TRBJ2-7; D perhaps matches TRBD2 (6 bases). Per the germline V gene, CDR1 is SGHTA and CDR2 is FQGNSA. V was clipped by 1 base and J by 7 bases, with 11 bases between them. This CDR3 has 13 residues. CDR3: CASSLVLAKEQYF. The CDR3 DNA reads as TGTGCCAGCAGCTTAGTACTAGCCAAGGAGCAGTACTTC.

J is TRBJ1-2 and V is TRBV30; 7 bases are a match to TRBD1. The V gene's germline CDR1 is GTSNPN and CDR2 SVGIG (reference sequence). The CDR3 spans 16 residues. V gave up 4 bases and J gave up 8 bases; unmatched junction bases: 19. The CDR3 DNA sequence: TGTGCCTGGAAGCCGACAGGGTCCATCATCAAGCGGGGCTACACCTTC. Its translation is CAWKPTGSIIKRGYTF.

The chain has TRBV14 and TRBJ1-4, with a tentative D call TRBD1 (5 bases). This CDR3 comprises 15 residues. Germline values: CDR1 SGHDN, CDR2 FVKESK. Trimming took 4 bases from V and 8 from J, leaving 17 bases between them. In nucleotides, the CDR3 is TGTGCCAGCAGCCCCGCCGTGGGGAAGGGGGAAAAACTGTTTTTT. Its protein is CASSPAVGKGEKLFF.

To note about this clone: The identical CDR3 is also encoded by other nucleotide sequences in the sample. The chain uses TRBV18 and TRBJ2-7; D is unresolved. CDR1 and CDR2 (germline): KGHSH, LQKENI. Deletions cut 6 bases from V and 5 bases from J, with 11 bases between. The CDR3 runs 12 residues. The CDR3 region is CASSPTGHEQYF. DNA for the CDR3: TGTGCCAGCTCGCCCACCGGACACGAGCAGTACTTC.

The gene calls are TRBV20-1 and TRBJ2-7; D perhaps matches TRBD1 (6 bases). Germline CDR1 DFQATT, CDR2 SNEGSKA (reference sequence). V was clipped by 0 bases and J by 9 bases, with 9 bases between them. This CDR3 is 11 amino acids long. The CDR3 here is CSAREDSLQYF. CDR3 coding DNA: TGCAGTGCTAGAGAGGACAGTCTGCAGTACTTC.

This clone was detected only once. In the same sample, other DNA sequences code for this CDR3. The rearrangement uses TRBV18 and TRBJ1-5; 9 bases map to TRBD1. Germline V lookup: CDR1 KGHSH, CDR2 LQKENI. This CDR3 contains 14 residues. V shed 3 bases, J shed 7 bases, and the junction held 4 bases outside the gene matches. CDR3 region: CASSPGTGNQPQHF. The CDR3 DNA reads TGTGCCAGCTCACCCGGGACAGGGAACCAGCCCCAGCATTTT.

V gene TRBV5-4 combines with J gene TRBJ2-5; D is possibly TRBD1 (6 bases). CDR3 length: 18 residues. Trimming stripped 1 base from V and 2 bases from J, with 21 bases between. Per germline, CDR1 SGHNT and CDR2 YYREEE (reference sequence). This CDR3 reads CASSLWLWQGNVQETQYF. CDR3 DNA sequence: TGTGCCAGCAGCTTGTGGTTGTGGCAGGGGAACGTTCAAGAGACCCAGTACTTC.

For this clone: This sample also contains other DNA sequences that code for the same CDR3. The genes are TRBV19 and TRBJ2-5; D not resolved. V shed 8 bases and J shed 1 base, with 8 bases lying between them. The germline gives CDR1 LNHDA, CDR2 SQIVND (reference sequence). The CDR3 extends over 12 amino acids. The CDR3 here is CASGWGQETQYF. CDR3 nucleotides: TGTGCCAGTGGTTGGGGCCAAGAGACCCAGTACTTC.

In this sample, this clone turned up many times. The J gene is TRBJ1-2, the V gene TRBV19; D is unresolved. V was shortened by 1 base and J by 0 bases, with 6 bases between the two germline ends. CDR3 size: 14 residues. Per the germline V gene, CDR1 is LNHDA and CDR2 is SQIVND (reference sequence). Here the CDR3 reads CASSIGPANYGYTF. Here the CDR3 DNA reads TGTGCCAGTAGTATAGGCCCAGCTAACTATGGCTACACCTTC. The entire variable domain, with the rest obtained from reference TRBV19 and TRBJ1-2, is as follows: DGGITQSPKYLFRKEGQNVTLSCEQNLNHDAMYWYRQDPGQGLRLIYYSQIVNDFQKGDIAEGYSVSREKKESFPLTVTSAQKNPTAFYLCASSIGPANYGYTFGSGTRLTVV.

J is TRBJ2-7 and V is TRBV27, with a possible D match to TRBD2 (6 bases). V was clipped by 2 bases and J by 3 bases, with 11 bases between them. The CDR3 consists of 14 residues. Germline CDR1 and CDR2: MNHEY and SMNVEV (reference sequence). DNA of the CDR3: TGTGCCAGCAGTTTACGAGGGCGGGGCTACGAGCAGTACTTC. This translates into CASSLRGRGYEQYF.

This rearrangement joins TRBV4-1 to TRBJ2-3; no clear D gene. Germline values: CDR1 MGHRA, CDR2 YSYEKL. There are 12 residues in the CDR3. V was clipped by 3 bases and J by 8 bases, with 9 bases between them. The CDR3 here is CASSHPLGTQYF. CDR3 bases: TGCGCCAGCAGCCATCCTCTCGGTACGCAGTATTTT.

V usage is TRBV5-1 and J usage is TRBJ2-3; D may be TRBD1 or TRBD2 (10 bases each). The CDR3 covers 19 residues. Trimming left V 4 bases short and J 5 bases short, with 29 bases between. Germline assignment: CDR1 SGHRS and CDR2 YFSETQ. CDR3 residues: CASSRGQGTTSGAEDTQYF. The CDR3 DNA reads as TGCGCCAGCAGCCGGGGACAGGGGACTACTAGCGGGGCCGAAGATACGCAGTATTTT. The full variable domain, its missing parts supplied by reference TRBV5-1 and TRBJ2-3, is KAGVTQTPRYLIKTRGQQVTLSCSPISGHRSVSWYQQTPGQGLQFLFEYFSETQRNKGNFPGRFSGRQFSNSRSEMNVSTLELGDSALYLCASSRGQGTTSGAEDTQYFGPGTRLTVL.

This rearrangement joins TRBV9 to TRBJ2-2; maybe TRBD1 (5 bases). The germline CDR1 and CDR2 sequences are SGDLS and YYNGEE. CDR3 length: 16 residues. V lost 0 bases and J lost 2, with 11 bases in between. The DNA for the CDR3 is TGTGCCAGCAGCGTAGGCATAAGGGGTAACACCGGGGAGCTGTTTTTT. Amino acids: CASSVGIRGNTGELFF.

This clone has only one observation. The rearrangement joins TRBV6-6 to TRBJ1-1; no reliable D call. Trimming cost V 4 bases and J 2 bases, with 14 bases left between them. CDR3 size: 15 residues. CDR1 is MNHNY, CDR2 SVGAGI, per germline (reference sequence). The DNA of the CDR3 is TGTGCCAGCAGTTCGGGAGGGTGGGGTAACACTGAAGCTTTCTTT. Translating gives CASSSGGWGNTEAFF.

V usage is TRBV6-1 and J usage is TRBJ2-2; D is perhaps TRBD1 (5 bases). CDR1 and CDR2 from the germline V gene are MNHNS and SASEGT. This CDR3 region has 15 residues. Deletions cut 7 bases from V and 5 bases from J, with 17 bases between. The CDR3 DNA sequence: TGTGCCAGCACCACAGCAACAGGTGGGACCGGGGAGCTGTTTTTT. This sequence encodes CASTTATGGTGELFF.

The gene calls are TRBV4-1 and TRBJ2-5, with 9 bases fitting TRBD2. Germline loops: CDR1 MGHRA, CDR2 YSYEKL. Trimming cost V 6 bases and J 4 bases; bases outside gene matches: 6. The CDR3 loop spans 14 amino acids. The CDR3: CASRRLAGLETQYF. CDR3 DNA: TGCGCCAGCAGACGCCTAGCGGGGTTAGAGACCCAGTACTTC.

Comments on this clone: This sample includes further DNA sequences coding for the same CDR3. This chain joins TRBV18 and TRBJ2-1, with D perhaps matching TRBD2 (6 bases). Germline V gene data show CDR1 as KGHSH and CDR2 as LQKENI. There are 12 residues in the CDR3. The V end was cut by 3 bases, the J end by 6 bases, with 6 bases between. DNA for the CDR3: TGTGCCAGCTCACCCGGGGGCAATGAGCAGTTCTTC. Translating gives CASSPGGNEQFF. Full variable domain (rest looked up from reference TRBV18 and TRBJ2-1): NAGVMQNPRHLVRRRGQEARLRCSPMKGHSHVYWYRQLPEEGLKFMVYLQKENIIDESGMPKERFSAEFPKEGPSILRIQQVVRGDSAAYFCASSPGGNEQFFGPGTRLTVL.

This clone has a handful of counts. The chain uses TRBV10-3 and TRBJ2-3, with 10 positions matching TRBD2. The length of the CDR3 is 16 residues. The trim removed 6 bases at V and 5 bases at J, leaving 11 bases unmatched. In germline, CDR1 is ENHRY, CDR2 SYGVKD. The CDR3 sequence: CAISKISSGSGDTQYF. The CDR3 DNA follows: TGTGCCATCAGCAAAATCTCTAGCGGGAGTGGAGATACGCAGTATTTT.

The rearrangement uses TRBV5-4 and TRBJ2-7, with 11 bases matching TRBD1. This CDR3 spans 15 amino acids. The V and J ends lost 4 bases and 2 bases, in that order; junction bases with no gene match: 5. CDR1 and CDR2 from the germline V gene are SGHNT and YYREEE (reference sequence). The CDR3 DNA follows: TGTGCCAGCAGCCTGGGGACAGGGGGGACCTACGAGCAGTACTTC. It is translated as CASSLGTGGTYEQYF. Full variable domain (outside the CDR3, taken from reference TRBV5-4 and TRBJ2-7): ETGVTQSPTHLIKTRGQQVTLRCSSQSGHNTVSWYQQALGQGPQFIFQYYREEENGRGNFPPRFSGLQFPNYSSELNVNALELDDSALYLCASSLGTGGTYEQYFGPGTRLTVT.

This chain connects TRBV27 to TRBJ2-4; D is ambiguous. The CDR3 covers 17 residues. V was clipped by 5 bases and J by 0 bases, with 17 bases between them. Looked up from germline, CDR1 is MNHEY and CDR2 is SMNVEV (reference sequence). The CDR3: CASSPYPFGVAKNIQYF. CDR3 coding DNA: TGTGCCAGCAGTCCGTATCCATTTGGGGTAGCCAAAAACATTCAGTACTTC.